Here is one TCR beta chain with its context. The antigen is unknown. These data originate in a study of T cells in localized non-small cell lung cancer. Germline lookup yields CDR1 MDHEN and CDR2 SYDVKM. Between the trimmed V and J ends, which lost 3 bases and 6 bases, there was a span of 5 bases. The CDR3 extends over 11 amino acids. Whole-study results and caveats: Blood T cell density predicted longer survival; adjacent-lung clonality, shorter. There were a median around 59 of the top 100 tumor clones appearing in adjacent lung. Adjacent uninvolved lung had the highest clonality, suggesting focused antigen responses. One tumor region alone was sequenced, and heterogeneity therefore remains possible.

Produced via immunoSEQ multiplex PCR; TCRdb's table is partial and in-frame only. The profile shows 15,000 to 20,000 clones, more than 65% of them singletons. This specimen consisted of peripheral blood, obtained before any cancer treatment. The genes are TRBV28 and TRBJ1-1, with no clear D. The TCR comes from a male donor aged 60 or older with stage I lung adenocarcinoma. The CDR3 sequence: CASSLEAEAFF. For the CDR3, the DNA is TGTGCCAGCAGTTTGGAGGCTGAAGCTTTCTTT.